This T cell receptor (beta chain) comes out of a study of identical twins. Study results and caveats: Reduced insertions were recorded for abundant cord blood beta clonotypes, with no such pattern in memory repertoires.

Healthy Caucasians alone served as donors. From germline, CDR1 is KGHDR and CDR2 SFDVKD. This CDR3 has 12 amino acids. Concerning this clonotype: Its specificity is not known. Mismatch with germline at one junction end may stem from a read error.

A universal primer site was added by template switching, and unique molecular identifiers were carried by the cDNA. Using its own MiXCR run on the 5' RACE reads, TCRdb lists one record per CDR3 protein. The sample records 250,000 to 300,000 distinct CDR3 sequences, 7.5% to 9.5% being singletons. These data were likewise used in another study, on yellow fever vaccine responses in identical twins.

The clonotype was recovered from a woman under 30 in good health. The chain links TRBV24-1 to TRBJ1-1; D gene unclear. What was sequenced was CD8+ T cells sorted from blood. DNA of the CDR3: TGTGCCACCAGTGCTGGTAACACTGTAGCTTTCTTT. It codes for CATSAGNTVAFF.